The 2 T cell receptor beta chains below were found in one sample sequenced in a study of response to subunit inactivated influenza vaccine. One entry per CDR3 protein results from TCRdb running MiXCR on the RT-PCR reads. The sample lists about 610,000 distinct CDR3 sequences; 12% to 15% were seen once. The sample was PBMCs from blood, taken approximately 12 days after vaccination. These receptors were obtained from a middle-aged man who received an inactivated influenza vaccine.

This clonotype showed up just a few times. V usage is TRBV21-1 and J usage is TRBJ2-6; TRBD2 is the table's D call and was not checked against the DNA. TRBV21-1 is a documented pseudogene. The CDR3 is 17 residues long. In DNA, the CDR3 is TGTGCCAGCACCCCAAAGGAGGGGTTAGAAGGGGCCAACGTCCTGACTTTC. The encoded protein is CASTPKEGLEGANVLTF.

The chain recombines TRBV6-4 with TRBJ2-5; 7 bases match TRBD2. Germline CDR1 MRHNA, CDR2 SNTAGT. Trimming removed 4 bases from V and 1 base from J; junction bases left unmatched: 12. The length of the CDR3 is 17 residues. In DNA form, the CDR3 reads TGTGCCAGCAGTGTAAGGCGCGGGGGTCCTTTCCAAGAGACCCAGTACTTC. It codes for CASSVRRGGPFQETQYF.